Listed below are T cell receptor beta chains from one sample, sequenced in a study of cytomegalovirus exposure and HLA in healthy donors. Sequenced by immunoSEQ multiplex PCR; TCRdb stores in-frame clones only, minus some. The data show 100,000 to 150,000 clones, about 10% seen once. The material sequenced was PBMCs. The receptors were gathered from a woman younger than 30 in good health and CMV-seropositive. Each CDR3 is given with its conserved first and last residue. Each record gives: J gene, V gene, CDR3 protein.

TRBJ1-2 TRBV15 CATSRERGNYGYTF
TRBJ2-2 TRBV7-3 CASSASVTGELFF
TRBJ2-3 TRBV5-5 CASSSSSTDTQYF
TRBJ2-7 TRBV11-3 CASSFGSSGISYEQYF
TRBJ1-1 TRBV21-1 CASSTSNTEAFF
TRBJ2-7 TRBV7-8 CASQQLAGVGEQYF
TRBJ2-7 TRBV5-1 CASSKGLAGGNLYEQYF
TRBJ1-1 TRBV27 CASSLRGETEAFF
TRBJ1-2 TRBV28 CASSREGQGAVGYTF
TRBJ2-7 TRBV18 CASSPLAGGYEQYF
TRBJ1-1 TRBV14 CASSPGGTEAFF
TRBJ2-1 TRBV30 CAWAVDSLNEQFF
TRBJ2-3 TRBV13 CASSSRTSGSSGTDTQYF
TRBJ2-5 TRBV18 CASSLLAGQETQYF
TRBJ1-5 TRBV7-2 CASSLVEDQPQHF
TRBJ1-3 TRBV6-1 CASSVGQPYSGNTIYF
TRBJ2-3 TRBV7-9 CASSTSGGRTDTQYF
TRBJ2-3 TRBV9 CASSGTSSTDTQYF
TRBJ2-5 TRBV11-3 CASSSSTSPGDLETQYF
TRBJ1-1 TRBV10-3 CAISGSSGGEKNTEAFF
TRBJ1-2 TRBV28 CASSSATLGGYGYTF
TRBJ2-1 TRBV5-4 CASSSELSGGSSYNEQFF
TRBJ1-2 TRBV27 CASSLWGGTNYGYTF
TRBJ1-5 TRBV30 CAWSVQSQPQHF
TRBJ2-7 TRBV6-6 CASSLGTGIYEQYF
TRBJ1-2 TRBV28 CASSLTGRWLVTYGYTF
TRBJ1-5 TRBV11-2 CASSYAPNQPQHF
TRBJ2-1 TRBV5-1 CASSLALRESYYNEQFF
TRBJ1-1 TRBV2 CASSARGGNMNTEAFF
TRBJ1-4 TRBV4-1 CASSQGGWAGTEKLFF
TRBJ2-7 TRBV6-5 CASRREHEQYF
TRBJ2-1 TRBV7-9 CASSLAAGSYNEQFF
TRBJ1-5 TRBV7-9 CASSSQGDPQHF
TRBJ2-1 TRBV5-4 CASSAPGLAGVSSYNEQFF
TRBJ2-5 TRBV7-9 CASSPGLAGDVTQYF
TRBJ2-2 TRBV4-1 CASSLIPGQGAGELFF
TRBJ2-1 TRBV2 CASNGGISYNEQFF
TRBJ2-3 TRBV10-2 CASSERRGSFSTDTQYF
TRBJ1-1 TRBV5-1 CASSLATGNTEAFF
TRBJ1-5 TRBV28 CASSLLGQPQHF
TRBJ2-2 TRBV14 CASSHFSGSLGGGELFF
TRBJ1-1 TRBV27 CASSHIPPTGGNTEAFF
TRBJ1-1 TRBV6-6 CASSLSGGTEAFF
TRBJ2-7 TRBV5-1 CASSLGPSGVSYEQYF
TRBJ2-2 TRBV7-8 CASSPLLLATGELFF
TRBJ1-5 TRBV5-6 CASSSSGTGGYQPQHF
TRBJ2-1 TRBV19 CASSREGASSYNEQFF
TRBJ1-5 TRBV2 CASSGQGKQPQHF
TRBJ2-1 TRBV25-1 CASSEKGARYEQFF
TRBJ2-3 TRBV28 CASTPFWDRTSGNGDTQYF
TRBJ2-1 TRBV7-9 CASSLNSLEQFF
TRBJ2-5 TRBV29-1 CSGAALYQETQYF
TRBJ2-7 TRBV29-1 CSVQPGSWAYEQYF
TRBJ1-5 TRBV6-1 CASSEALGPQHF
TRBJ2-5 TRBV9 CASSLHQGVRETQYF
TRBJ2-1 TRBV5-1 CASTLTSGNYNEQFF
TRBJ2-1 TRBV10-3 CAISEGGSYNEQFF
TRBJ2-3 TRBV7-2 CASSLALSRGDTQYF